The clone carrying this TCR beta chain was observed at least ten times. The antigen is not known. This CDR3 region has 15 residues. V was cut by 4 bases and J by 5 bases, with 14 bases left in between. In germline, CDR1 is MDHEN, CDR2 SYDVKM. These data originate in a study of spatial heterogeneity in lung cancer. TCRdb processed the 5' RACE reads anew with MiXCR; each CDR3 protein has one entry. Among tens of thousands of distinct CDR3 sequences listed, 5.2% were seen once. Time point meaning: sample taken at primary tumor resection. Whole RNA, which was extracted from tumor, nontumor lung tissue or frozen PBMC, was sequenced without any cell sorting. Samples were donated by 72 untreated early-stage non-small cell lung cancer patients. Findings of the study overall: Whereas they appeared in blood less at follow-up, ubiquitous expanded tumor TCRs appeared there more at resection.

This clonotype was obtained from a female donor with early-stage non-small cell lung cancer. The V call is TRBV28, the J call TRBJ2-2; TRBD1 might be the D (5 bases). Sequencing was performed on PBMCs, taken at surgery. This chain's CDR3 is CASSSPRARTGELFF. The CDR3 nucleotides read TGTGCCAGCAGTTCCCCCAGGGCGAGGACCGGGGAGCTGTTTTTT.